The following is a TCR beta chain sequence with its context. What it binds is unknown. This sample was taken from a study of T cell responses to AZD1222 COVID-19 vaccine. The V end lost 1 base, the J end lost 4 bases, and 5 bases lay between the germline ends. The CDR3 has 13 residues. Produced via immunoSEQ multiplex PCR; TCRdb's table is partial and in-frame only. The sample includes about 97,000 clones, around 88% of them seen just once. Study conclusions and caveats: Vaccine-related CD4 TCRs covered spike, predominating at 160-218 and 743-854. Donors skewed white British and female; clonal diversity was possibly underestimated. An increase in Spike-specific TCR breadth and depth was observed after two AZD1222 doses.

This TCR came from an adult in good health. V and J are TRBV12-3 or TRBV12-4 and TRBJ1-5; D gene unclear. The sample was peripheral blood, taken on day 0 of AZD1222 vaccination. The CDR3 DNA follows: TGTGCCAGCAGTTTAGTCGCAAATCAGCCCCAGCATTTT. It specifies CASSLVANQPQHF.